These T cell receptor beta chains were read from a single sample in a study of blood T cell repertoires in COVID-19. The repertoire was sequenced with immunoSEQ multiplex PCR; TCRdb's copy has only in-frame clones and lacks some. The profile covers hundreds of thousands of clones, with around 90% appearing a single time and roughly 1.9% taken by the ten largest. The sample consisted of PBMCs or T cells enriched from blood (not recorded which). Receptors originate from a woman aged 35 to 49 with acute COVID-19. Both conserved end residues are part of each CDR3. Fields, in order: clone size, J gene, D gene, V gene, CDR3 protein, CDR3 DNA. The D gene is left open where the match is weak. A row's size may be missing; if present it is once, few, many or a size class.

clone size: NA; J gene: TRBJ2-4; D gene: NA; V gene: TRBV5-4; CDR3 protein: CASSLDGKNIQYF; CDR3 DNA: TGTGCCAGCAGCTTGGACGGGAAAAACATTCAGTACTTC
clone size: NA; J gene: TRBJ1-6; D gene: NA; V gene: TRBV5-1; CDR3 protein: CASSLAWGGNSPLHF; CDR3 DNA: TGCGCCAGCAGCCTGGCGTGGGGGGGCAATTCACCCCTCCACTTT
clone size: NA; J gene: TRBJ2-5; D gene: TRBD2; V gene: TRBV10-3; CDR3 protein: CAISEGLAGVCCQETQYF; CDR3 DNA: TGTGCCATCAGTGAGGGGTTAGCGGGGGTGTGTTGCCAAGAGACCCAGTACTTC
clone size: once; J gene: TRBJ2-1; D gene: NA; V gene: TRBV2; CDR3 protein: CASSEAGQGGNEQFF; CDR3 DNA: TGTGCCAGCAGTGAAGCGGGGCAGGGGGGCAATGAGCAGTTCTTC
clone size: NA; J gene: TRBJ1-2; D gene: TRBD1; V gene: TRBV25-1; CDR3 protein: CASRAVTGTEAEYTF; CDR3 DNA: TGTGCCAGCAGAGCTGTCACCGGGACAGAAGCGGAATACACCTTC
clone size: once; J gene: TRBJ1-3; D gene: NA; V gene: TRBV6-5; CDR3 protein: CASSPPGGNTIYF; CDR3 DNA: TGTGCCAGCAGCCCCCCCGGGGGTAACACCATATATTTT
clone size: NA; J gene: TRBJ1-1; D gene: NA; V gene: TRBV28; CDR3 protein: CASSFFLGGTNTEAFF; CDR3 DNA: TGTGCCAGCAGTTTCTTTTTGGGGGGAACGAACACTGAAGCTTTCTTT
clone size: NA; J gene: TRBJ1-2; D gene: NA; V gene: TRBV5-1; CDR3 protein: CASSSDSGPSYTF; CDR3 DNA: TGCGCCAGCAGCTCGGACAGTGGCCCTAGCTACACCTTC
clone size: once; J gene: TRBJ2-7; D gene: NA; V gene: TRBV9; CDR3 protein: CASSVDEDYYEQYF; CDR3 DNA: TGTGCCAGCAGCGTAGACGAAGACTACTACGAGCAGTACTTC
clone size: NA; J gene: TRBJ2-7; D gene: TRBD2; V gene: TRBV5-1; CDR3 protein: CASSLGSGGYEQYF; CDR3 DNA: TGCGCCAGCAGCTTGGGGTCGGGGGGTTACGAGCAGTACTTC
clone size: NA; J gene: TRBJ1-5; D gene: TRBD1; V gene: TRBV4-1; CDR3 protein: CASSRPDRGNQPQHF; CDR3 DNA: TGCGCCAGCAGCCGCCCCGACAGGGGAAATCAGCCCCAGCATTTT
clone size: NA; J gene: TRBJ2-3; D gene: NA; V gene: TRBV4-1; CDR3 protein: CASSRDYQSTDTQYF; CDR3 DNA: TGCGCCAGCAGTCGCGACTACCAAAGCACAGATACGCAGTATTTT
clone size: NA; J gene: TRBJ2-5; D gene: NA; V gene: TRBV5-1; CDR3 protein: CASSLAGGNQGETQYF; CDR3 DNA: TGCGCCAGCAGCTTGGCCGGGGGAAATCAGGGAGAGACCCAGTACTTC
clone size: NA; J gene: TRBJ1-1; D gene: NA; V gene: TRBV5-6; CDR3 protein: CASSFLGGWGLGTEAFF; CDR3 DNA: TGTGCCAGCAGCTTCCTAGGCGGTTGGGGCTTGGGCACTGAAGCTTTCTTT
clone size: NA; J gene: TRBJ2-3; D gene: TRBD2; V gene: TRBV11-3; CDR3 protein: CASSLDGQRGEDTQYF; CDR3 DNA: TGTGCCAGCAGCTTAGATGGTCAGCGGGGGGAAGATACGCAGTATTTT
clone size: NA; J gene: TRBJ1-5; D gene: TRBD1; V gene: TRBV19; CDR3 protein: CASSIKYMGQADQPQHF; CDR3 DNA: TGTGCCAGTAGTATCAAATATATGGGACAGGCAGATCAGCCCCAGCATTTT
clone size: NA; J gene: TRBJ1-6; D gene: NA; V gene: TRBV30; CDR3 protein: CAWSVRGDSPLHF; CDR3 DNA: TGTGCCTGGAGTGTACGCGGGGATTCACCCCTCCACTTT
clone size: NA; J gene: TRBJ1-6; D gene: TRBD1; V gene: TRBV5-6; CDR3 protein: CASSLGQGSNSPLHF; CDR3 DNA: TGTGCCAGCAGCTTGGGACAGGGCTCTAATTCACCCCTCCACTTT
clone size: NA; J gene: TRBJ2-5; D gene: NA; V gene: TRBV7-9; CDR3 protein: CASSSWPLEAFQETQYF; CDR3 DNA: TGTGCCAGCAGCTCCTGGCCCTTGGAAGCGTTTCAAGAGACCCAGTACTTC
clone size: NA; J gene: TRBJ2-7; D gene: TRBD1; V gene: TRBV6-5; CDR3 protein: CASRTGGNEQYF; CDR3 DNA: TGTGCCAGCCGGACAGGGGGTAACGAGCAGTACTTC
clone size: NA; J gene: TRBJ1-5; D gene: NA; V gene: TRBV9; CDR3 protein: CASSAGSNQPQHF; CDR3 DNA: TGTGCCAGCAGCGCCGGGTCCAATCAGCCCCAGCATTTT
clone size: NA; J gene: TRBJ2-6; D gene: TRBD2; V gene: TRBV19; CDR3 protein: CASSTPGLAGLSGANVLTF; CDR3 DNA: TGTGCCAGTAGTACCCCCGGACTAGCGGGGCTCTCTGGGGCCAACGTCCTGACTTTC
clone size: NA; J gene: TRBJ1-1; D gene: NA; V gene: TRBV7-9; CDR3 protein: CASSLETAKWAFF; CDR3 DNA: TGTGCCAGCAGCTTAGAGACAGCGAAATGGGCTTTCTTT
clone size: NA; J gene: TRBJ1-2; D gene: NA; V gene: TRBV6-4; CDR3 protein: CASSDSHGSPYGYTF; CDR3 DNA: TGTGCCAGCAGTGACTCGCACGGGAGCCCCTATGGCTACACCTTC
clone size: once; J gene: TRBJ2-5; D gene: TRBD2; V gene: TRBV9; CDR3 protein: CASSVATSGLQETQYF; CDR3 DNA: TGTGCCAGCAGCGTAGCAACTAGCGGGCTCCAAGAGACCCAGTACTTC
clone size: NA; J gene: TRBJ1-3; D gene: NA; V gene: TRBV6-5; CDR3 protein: CASSWGGTGNTIYF; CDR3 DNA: TGTGCCAGCAGTTGGGGGGGGACGGGAAACACCATATATTTT
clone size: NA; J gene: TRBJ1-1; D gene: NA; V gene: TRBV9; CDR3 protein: CASSADSNTEAFF; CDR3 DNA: TGTGCCAGCAGCGCCGACAGTAACACTGAAGCTTTCTTT
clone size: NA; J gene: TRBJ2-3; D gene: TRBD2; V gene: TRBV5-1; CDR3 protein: CASSDLAGGTDTQYF; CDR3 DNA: TGCGCCAGCAGCGATTTAGCGGGGGGGACAGATACGCAGTATTTT
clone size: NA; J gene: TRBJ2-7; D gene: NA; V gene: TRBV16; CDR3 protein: CASSQPSRIYEQYF; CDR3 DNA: TGTGCCAGCAGCCAGCCTTCCAGAATCTACGAGCAGTACTTC
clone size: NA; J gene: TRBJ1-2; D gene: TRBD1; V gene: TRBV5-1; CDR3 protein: CASSLELGQGENGYTF; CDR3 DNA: TGCGCCAGCAGCTTGGAGCTAGGACAGGGAGAGAATGGCTACACCTTC
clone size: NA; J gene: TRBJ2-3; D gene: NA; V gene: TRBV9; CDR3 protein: CASSEYTADTQYF; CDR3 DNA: TGTGCCAGCAGCGAATATACAGCCGATACGCAGTATTTT
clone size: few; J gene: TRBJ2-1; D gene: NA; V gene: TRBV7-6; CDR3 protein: CASSLAPYSGSDNEQFF; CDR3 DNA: TGTGCCAGCAGCTTAGCGCCGTATAGCGGCAGTGATAATGAGCAGTTCTTC
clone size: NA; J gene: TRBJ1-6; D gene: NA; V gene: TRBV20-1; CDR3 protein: CSASGGDVGSPLHF; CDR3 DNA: TGCAGTGCTAGTGGGGGGGACGTAGGTTCACCCCTCCACTTT
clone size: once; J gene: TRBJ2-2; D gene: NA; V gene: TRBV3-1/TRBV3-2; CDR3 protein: CASSSRQPGITGELFF; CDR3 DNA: TGTGCCAGCAGCTCTCGACAGCCAGGGATTACCGGGGAGCTGTTTTTT
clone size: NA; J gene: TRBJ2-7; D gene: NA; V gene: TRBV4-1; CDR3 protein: CASSQGTTYEQYF; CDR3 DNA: TGCGCCAGCAGCCAAGGGACAACCTACGAGCAGTACTTC
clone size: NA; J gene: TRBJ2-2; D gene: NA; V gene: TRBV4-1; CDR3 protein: CASSQVPPAGNTGELFF; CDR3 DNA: TGCGCCAGCAGCCAAGTCCCCCCGGCAGGGAACACCGGGGAGCTGTTTTTT
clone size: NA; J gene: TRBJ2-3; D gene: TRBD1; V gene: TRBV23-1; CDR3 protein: CASQKGSEGADTQYF; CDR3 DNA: TGCGCCAGCCAGAAGGGAAGTGAGGGGGCGGATACGCAGTATTTT
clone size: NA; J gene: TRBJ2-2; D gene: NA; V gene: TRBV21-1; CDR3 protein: CASSNSKRSNTGELFF; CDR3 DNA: TGTGCCAGCAGCAATTCTAAGCGGAGTAACACCGGGGAGCTGTTTTTT
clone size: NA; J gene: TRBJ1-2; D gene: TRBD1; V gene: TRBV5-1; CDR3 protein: CASSLARQGANYGYTF; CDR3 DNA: TGCGCCAGCAGCTTGGCCCGGCAGGGGGCGAACTATGGCTACACCTTC
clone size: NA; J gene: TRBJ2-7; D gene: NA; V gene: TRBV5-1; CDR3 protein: CASSWEQGNEQYF; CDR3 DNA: TGCGCCAGCAGCTGGGAACAGGGTAACGAGCAGTACTTC
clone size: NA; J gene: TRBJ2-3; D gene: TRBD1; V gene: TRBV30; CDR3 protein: CAWSRDRAEDTQYF; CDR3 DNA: TGTGCCTGGAGTCGTGACAGGGCGGAGGATACGCAGTATTTT
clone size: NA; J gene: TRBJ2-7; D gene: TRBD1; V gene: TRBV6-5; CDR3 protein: CASGTGDNYEQYF; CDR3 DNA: TGTGCCAGCGGGACAGGGGACAATTACGAGCAGTACTTC
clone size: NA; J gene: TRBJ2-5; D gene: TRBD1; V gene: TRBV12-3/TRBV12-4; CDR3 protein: CASSKGGRETQYF; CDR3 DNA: TGTGCCAGCAGTAAAGGGGGCCGAGAGACCCAGTACTTC
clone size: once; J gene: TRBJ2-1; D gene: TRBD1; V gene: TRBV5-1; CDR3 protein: CASLQGDNEQFF; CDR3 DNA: TGCGCCAGCCTCCAGGGGGACAATGAGCAGTTCTTC
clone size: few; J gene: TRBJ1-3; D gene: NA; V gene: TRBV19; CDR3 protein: CASSRYRASGNTIYF; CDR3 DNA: TGTGCCAGTAGTCGATACAGGGCCTCTGGAAACACCATATATTTT
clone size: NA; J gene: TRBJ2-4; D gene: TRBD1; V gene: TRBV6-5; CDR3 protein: CASTSLLGQGNIQYF; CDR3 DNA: TGTGCCAGCACCTCCCTCCTGGGACAGGGAAACATTCAGTACTTC
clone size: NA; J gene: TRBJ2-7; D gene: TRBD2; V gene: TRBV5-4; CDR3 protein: CASSFGGGYEQYF; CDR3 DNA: TGTGCCAGCAGCTTCGGGGGGGGCTACGAGCAGTACTTC
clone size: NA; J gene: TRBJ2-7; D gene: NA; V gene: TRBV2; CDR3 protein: CASSENGTPSLDEQYF; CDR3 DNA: TGTGCCAGCAGTGAAAATGGGACTCCCTCTTTGGACGAGCAGTACTTC
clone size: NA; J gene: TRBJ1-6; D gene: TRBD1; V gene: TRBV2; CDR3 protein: CASGRQGGNSPLHF; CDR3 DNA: TGTGCCAGTGGGCGACAGGGTGGGAATTCACCCCTCCACTTT
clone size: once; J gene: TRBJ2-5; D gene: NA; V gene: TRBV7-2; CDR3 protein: CASSFVSRETQYF; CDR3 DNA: TGTGCCAGCAGCTTTGTCAGTCGAGAGACCCAGTACTTC
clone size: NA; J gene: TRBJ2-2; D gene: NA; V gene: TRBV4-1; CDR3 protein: CASRESGGNTGELFF; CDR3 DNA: TGCGCCAGCAGGGAGTCGGGTGGTAACACCGGGGAGCTGTTTTTT
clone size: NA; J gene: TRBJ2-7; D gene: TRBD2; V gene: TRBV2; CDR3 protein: CASSDIGLAGASSYEQYF; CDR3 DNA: TGTGCCAGCAGTGACATTGGGCTAGCGGGGGCCTCCTCCTACGAGCAGTACTTC